What follows is one TCR beta chain and its context. Sample-barcoded 5' priming and a J-beta primer mix drove a second PCR of 7 to 11 cycles. CDR3-containing paired-end reads numbered at least 3 million in each sample. TCRdb recomputed calls from the 5' RACE reads with MiXCR, one row per CDR3 protein. Here the sample spans around 670,000 distinct CDR3 sequences, roughly 30% being singletons. The data stem from a study of blood T cells in healthy people across ages. Looked up from germline, CDR1 is GTSNPN and CDR2 is SVGIG (reference sequence). This CDR3 contains 15 residues. The chain links TRBV30 to TRBJ1-5; D perhaps matches TRBD1 (6 bases). Judging by the DNA end, TRBJ2-3 fits better; the J call may be wrong. The receptor was derived from a woman of 80 years or more in good health. The sequenced sample was blood. CDR3 sequence: CAGQWDGYSNQPQYF. For the CDR3, the DNA is TGTGCGGGACAATGGGACGGATATAGCAATCAGCCCCAGTATTTT.